This T cell receptor beta chain was obtained from a study of T cells in Graves' hyperthyroidism and ophthalmopathy. This clonotype was seen at least ten times. The CDR3 contains 16 residues. V lost 2 bases to trimming and J lost 3 bases; unmatched junction nucleotides: 10. Per germline, CDR1 SNHLY and CDR2 FYNNEI. Regions amplified from RNA transcripts were the TCR beta CDR3 regions. An initial round of RT-PCR targeting the TCR CDR3 relied on the HTBI primer set. TCRdb reprocessed the multiplex PCR reads with MiXCR, giving one entry per CDR3 protein. The table includes 210,000 or so distinct CDR3 sequences, roughly 15% detected once.

This sequence joins TRBV2 and TRBJ2-7; 7 positions agree with TRBD1. The TCR comes from a man aged 50-59 years with Graves' hyperthyroidism. Material for sequencing was blood. Here the CDR3 DNA reads TGTGCCAGCAGTGAAAGTAGTCCGGGACAGCTCTACGAGCAGTACTTC. Its translation is CASSESSPGQLYEQYF.